These 31 T cell receptor beta chains came from one sample sequenced in a study of blood T cell repertoires in COVID-19. The assay was immunoSEQ multiplex PCR, and TCRdb's table has in-frame clones only and misses some. The table records some 270,000 clones, about nine tenths of them present only once. Sequenced material: peripheral blood. All receptors come from a man in his forties or fifties with active or convalescent COVID-19.

CDR3 sequence (DNA): TGTGCCAGCAGCTTAACGGTTTATAATTCACCCCTCCACTTT. This encodes CASSLTVYNSPLHF. The genes are TRBV11-3 and TRBJ1-6; D is uncertain. Germline V CDR1 and CDR2: SGHNT, YENEEA. The CDR3 sequence is 14 residues long. Trimming left V 2 bases short and J 4 bases short, with 6 bases between.

J is TRBJ1-6 and V is TRBV6-5, with D possibly matching TRBD1 (6 bases). CDR1 MNHEY and CDR2 SVGAGI come from the germline V gene. The length of the CDR3 is 14 residues. The V end lost 8 bases, the J end lost 7 bases, and 15 bases lay between the germline ends. The CDR3 nucleotides read TGTGCCAGCCACCCCGGGACAATCAATTCACCCCTCCACTTT. Translating it yields CASHPGTINSPLHF.

The V and J genes are TRBV10-3 and TRBJ2-6; 7 bases are a match to TRBD1. The junction had 4 bases not matched to a gene; V was cut back by 4 bases and J by 4 bases. The CDR3 is 15 amino acids. Germline CDR1 is ENHRY and CDR2 is SYGVKD. Here the CDR3 DNA reads TGTGCCATCAGTGCACAGGGGCCCGGGGCCAACGTCCTGACTTTC. Its translation is CAISAQGPGANVLTF.

This clone was recorded once. The CDR3 sequence: CASSLPLAGAYNEQFF. DNA for the CDR3: TGTGCCAGCAGTTTACCGCTAGCGGGGGCCTACAATGAGCAGTTCTTC. The chain links TRBV27 to TRBJ2-1, with TRBD2 matching 10 bases. J lost 2 bases, V lost 2 bases, and 3 bases had no gene match. The CDR3 has 16 amino acids. The germline CDR1 and CDR2 sequences are MNHEY and SMNVEV (reference sequence).

This clone has only one observation. The chain employs TRBV7-9 and TRBJ2-7; possibly TRBD1 for D (5 bases). This CDR3 region has 14 residues. Trimming cost V 5 bases and J 0 bases, with 11 bases left between them. Germline-derived CDR1 and CDR2 are SEHNR and FQNEAQ (reference sequence). DNA for the CDR3: TGTGCCAGCAGCGCGACAGTATCCTCCTACGAGCAGTACTTC. Encoded protein: CASSATVSSYEQYF.

The rearrangement links TRBV7-3 to TRBJ2-2, with D possibly matching TRBD1 (6 bases). Trimming left V 4 bases short and J 1 base short, with 7 bases between. CDR1 is SGHTA and CDR2 is FQGTGA in the germline V gene. The CDR3 runs to 14 residues. CDR3 protein: CASSSGQNTGELFF. The CDR3 nucleotides read TGTGCCAGCAGCTCGGGACAGAACACCGGGGAGCTGTTTTTT.

The chain couples TRBV6-2 or TRBV6-3 to TRBJ2-5, with D possibly being TRBD2 (6 bases). This CDR3 comprises 17 residues. V lost 0 bases and J 5 bases, leaving 19 bases between the germline ends. Per the germline V gene, CDR1 is MNHEY and CDR2 is SVGEGT. The DNA of the CDR3 is TGTGCCAGCAGTTACTCAGACACTGGGGAGGCTGGGGAGACCCAGTACTTC. It translates to CASSYSDTGEAGETQYF.

The chain combines TRBV28 with TRBJ2-4; TRBD2 matches at 7 bases. Trimming removed 3 bases from V and 0 bases from J; junction bases left unmatched: 2. The CDR3 has 15 amino acids. Germline V CDR1 and CDR2: MDHEN, SYDVKM. The CDR3 DNA sequence: TGTGCCAGCAGTTTCGGGGGGATAGCCAAAAACATTCAGTACTTC. As protein: CASSFGGIAKNIQYF. Full variable domain (remainder filled in from reference TRBV28 and TRBJ2-4): DVKVTQSSRYLVKRTGEKVFLECVQDMDHENMFWYRQDPGLGLRLIYFSYDVKMKEKGDIPEGYSVSREKKERFSLILESASTNQTSMYLCASSFGGIAKNIQYFGAGTRLSVL.

The chain employs TRBV28 and TRBJ1-6, with a weak D call TRBD1 (5 bases). Germline V gene data show CDR1 as MDHEN and CDR2 as SYDVKM. The CDR3 loop spans 17 amino acids. V was clipped by 2 bases and J by 2 bases, with 13 bases between them. The CDR3 DNA follows: TGTGCCAGCAGTTTAAGGGCAGGGAAGGCCTATAATTCACCCCTCCACTTT. This encodes CASSLRAGKAYNSPLHF.

As to this clone: In the same sample, other DNA sequences code for this CDR3. The gene calls are TRBV6-5 and TRBJ1-5; TRBD1 aligns across 8 bases. The V gene end was trimmed by 6 bases and the J gene end by 2 bases; junction bases not matched to a gene: 6. From germline, CDR1 is MNHEY and CDR2 SVGAGI. This CDR3 region has 15 residues. CDR3 sequence reads: CASSPGGTGNQPQHF. The CDR3 DNA sequence: TGTGCCAGCAGCCCAGGGGGCACAGGCAATCAGCCCCAGCATTTT.

This clone appeared once. The rearrangement uses TRBV11-3 and TRBJ2-2; 10 bases fit TRBD2. CDR3 length equals 16 residues. CDR1 is SGHNT, CDR2 YENEEA, per germline. J was trimmed by 3 bases and V by 5 bases; bases with no gene match: 6. The CDR3 nucleotides are TGTGCCAGCAGCCGATGGACTAGCGGATACACCGGGGAGCTGTTTTTT. Its protein product is CASSRWTSGYTGELFF.

The chain uses TRBV5-1 and TRBJ2-7; a weak D match, TRBD2 (5 bases). Germline V gene data show CDR1 as SGHRS and CDR2 as YFSETQ. V shed 7 bases and J shed 3 bases, with 11 bases lying between them. The CDR3 runs 12 residues. The CDR3 bases are TGCGCCAGCTCCACGGCGGGCTACGAGCAGTACTTC. Protein: CASSTAGYEQYF.

The V and J genes are TRBV5-1 and TRBJ2-2; 11 bases are shared with TRBD1. This CDR3 is built from 15 residues. Germline lookup yields CDR1 SGHRS and CDR2 YFSETQ. V trimming: 7 bases; J trimming: 6 bases; junction bases outside the gene matches: 8. CDR3 protein: CASGRTGGDSGELFF. CDR3 coding DNA: TGCGCCAGCGGAAGGACAGGGGGCGATTCCGGGGAGCTGTTTTTT.

This chain links TRBV21-1 with TRBJ2-4; the listed D gene, TRBD1, was not tested against the DNA. TRBV21-1 is classified as a pseudogene. This CDR3 has 15 residues. The CDR3 spells CASSLFRGRGNIQYF. In DNA, the CDR3 is TGTGCCAGCAGCCTATTCAGGGGGCGCGGAAACATTCAGTACTTC.

The chain has TRBV2 and TRBJ2-3; the D gene is possibly TRBD2 (5 bases). In germline, CDR1 is SNHLY, CDR2 FYNNEI. The CDR3 runs 14 residues. The V and J ends lost 8 bases and 2 bases respectively, with 14 bases between them. CDR3 sequence (DNA): TGTGCCAGCGTTTTGGACTCGTTCACAGATACGCAGTATTTT. This gives the protein CASVLDSFTDTQYF. Full variable domain (outside the CDR3, taken from reference TRBV2 and TRBJ2-3): EPEVTQTPSHQVTQMGQEVILRCVPISNHLYFYWYRQILGQKVEFLVSFYNNEISEKSEIFDDQFSVERPDGSNFTLKIRSTKLEDSAMYFCASVLDSFTDTQYFGPGTRLTVL.

This chain connects TRBV18 to TRBJ1-3, with 7 bases identical to TRBD1. The CDR3 runs to 16 residues. The V and J ends lost 6 bases and 0 bases, in that order; junction bases with no gene match: 8. Germline CDR1 and CDR2: KGHSH and LQKENI. The CDR3 sequence is CASSRDSTDSGNTIYF. The CDR3 DNA is TGTGCCAGCTCTAGGGACAGTACCGACTCTGGAAACACCATATATTTT.

The chain is built from TRBV5-6 and TRBJ1-6; weak D call: TRBD1 (6 bases). Germline lookup yields CDR1 SGHDT and CDR2 YYEEEE. The ends were cut back, 2 bases at V and 3 bases at J, with 9 bases in the middle. The CDR3 has 15 residues. Here the CDR3 reads CASSFGQIYNSPLHF. For the CDR3, the DNA is TGTGCCAGCAGCTTTGGACAGATCTATAATTCACCCCTCCACTTT. Full variable domain (outside the CDR3, taken from reference TRBV5-6 and TRBJ1-6): DAGVTQSPTHLIKTRGQQVTLRCSPKSGHDTVSWYQQALGQGPQFIFQYYEEEERQRGNFPDRFSGHQFPNYSSELNVNALLLGDSALYLCASSFGQIYNSPLHFGNGTRLTVT.

This sequence joins TRBV2 and TRBJ2-5; TRBD1 is a possible D gene (6 bases). The germline V and J ends were trimmed by 2 bases and 2 bases, with 12 bases remaining between them. The CDR3 spans 15 residues. Germline values: CDR1 SNHLY, CDR2 FYNNEI. The CDR3 bases are TGTGCCAGCAGTGAAACAAGGACAGCGCAAGAGACCCAGTACTTC. It encodes CASSETRTAQETQYF.

This CDR3 is CASGPAGGDYEQYF. The CDR3 DNA reads TGTGCCAGCGGCCCCGCGGGGGGGGACTACGAGCAGTACTTC. The chain joins TRBV7-2 to TRBJ2-7, with 9 bases identical to TRBD2. The CDR3 consists of 14 residues. With V trimmed by 8 bases and J by 3 bases, 8 bases remained unmatched. Germline assignment: CDR1 SGHTA and CDR2 FQGNSA.

J is TRBJ2-3 and V is TRBV21-1; the D call TRBD2 from the table was never checked on the DNA. TRBV21-1 is a recognized pseudogene. There are 16 residues in the CDR3. The CDR3 DNA sequence: TGTGCCAGCAGCAAAGCAGGGGGGGCGAGCACAGATACGCAGTATTTT. Its translation is CASSKAGGASTDTQYF.

This rearrangement joins TRBV5-5 to TRBJ1-1; 7 bases fit TRBD1. V trimming: 4 bases; J trimming: 1 base; junction bases outside the gene matches: 4. The CDR3 covers 14 residues. The V gene's germline CDR1 is SGHKS and CDR2 YYEKEE (reference sequence). CDR3 protein: CASSLWTGNTEAFF. In DNA form, the CDR3 reads TGTGCCAGCAGCCTATGGACAGGGAACACTGAAGCTTTCTTT.

This chain uses TRBV7-9 with TRBJ2-7; 7 bases line up with TRBD1. This CDR3 is 15 amino acids long. Germline V CDR1 and CDR2: SEHNR, FQNEAQ (reference sequence). The junction had 11 bases not matched to a gene; V was cut back by 5 bases and J by 4 bases. For the CDR3, the DNA is TGTGCCAGCAGCCAAGGACAGGCAGGGGTGTACGAGCAGTACTTC. This translates into CASSQGQAGVYEQYF.

V is TRBV6-1 and J is TRBJ2-5; 9 bases are shared with TRBD2. CDR1 is MNHNS and CDR2 is SASEGT in the germline V gene. This CDR3 comprises 15 residues. The V and J ends lost 1 base and 5 bases, in that order; junction bases with no gene match: 5. The CDR3 here is CASSEGLAGWETQYF. Written as DNA, the CDR3 is TGTGCCAGCAGTGAAGGCCTAGCGGGATGGGAGACCCAGTACTTC.

DNA for the CDR3: TGTGCCAGCAGACAGGGACCTGATCAGCCCCAGCATTTT. The encoded protein is CASRQGPDQPQHF. The chain carries TRBV19 and TRBJ1-5, with 7 bases identical to TRBD1. The CDR3 contains 13 residues. Trimming at V came to 9 bases and at J to 5 bases, leaving 7 bases not matched to a gene. Germline V gives CDR1 LNHDA, CDR2 SQIVND (reference sequence).

About this clone: Other DNA sequences of this sample code for an identical CDR3. This sequence joins TRBV28 and TRBJ1-1; 8 nucleotides match TRBD1. V lost 5 bases and J lost 3; bases outside the gene matches: 5. The germline gives CDR1 MDHEN, CDR2 SYDVKM. The CDR3 has 14 amino acids. The chain's CDR3 is CASSLRTGHTEAFF. CDR3 in DNA: TGTGCCAGCAGTCTTCGGACAGGGCACACTGAAGCTTTCTTT.

The chain couples TRBV5-6 to TRBJ1-2; no firm D call. Germline V CDR1 and CDR2: SGHDT, YYEEEE. V was cut by 4 bases and J by 2 bases, with 9 bases left in between. The CDR3 runs 13 residues. The CDR3 nucleotides are TGTGCCAGCAGCATGGAACAGAACTATGGCTACACCTTC. This encodes CASSMEQNYGYTF.

The chain combines TRBV15 with TRBJ1-2; D is possibly TRBD1 (6 bases). V lost 0 bases and J lost 2, with 7 bases in between. This CDR3 contains 14 residues. Germline V gives CDR1 LNHNV, CDR2 YYDKDF (reference sequence). CDR3 in DNA: TGTGCCACCAGCAGAGATAGGGGGAACTATGGCTACACCTTC. This translates into CATSRDRGNYGYTF.

The rearrangement uses TRBV30 and TRBJ1-2; the D is unclear. This CDR3 region has 13 residues. The ends were cut back, 8 bases at V and 7 bases at J, with 20 bases in the middle. The germline V gene encodes CDR1 GTSNPN and CDR2 SVGIG (reference sequence). The CDR3 reads CARADGGAGGYTF. The CDR3 region has the DNA TGTGCCCGGGCAGACGGAGGTGCTGGTGGCTACACCTTC.

This clone was picked up one time. The V call is TRBV7-3, the J call TRBJ2-3, with 7 bases aligning to TRBD2. Germline trimming cut 5 bases from V and 0 bases from J; bases unmatched to any gene: 8. This CDR3 is built from 16 residues. Germline V gives CDR1 SGHTA, CDR2 FQGTGA. The DNA for the CDR3 is TGTGCCAGCAGCCGCACTAGCGACCGCAGCACAGATACGCAGTATTTT. It codes for CASSRTSDRSTDTQYF.

V is TRBV28 and J is TRBJ2-7, with D possibly matching TRBD1 (6 bases). From germline, CDR1 is MDHEN and CDR2 SYDVKM. V lost 7 bases, J lost 1 base, and 14 bases lay in between. The CDR3 has 14 amino acids. The CDR3 reads CASTFSRGSYEQYF. CDR3 in DNA: TGTGCCAGCACCTTTTCCAGGGGTTCCTACGAGCAGTACTTC.

The rearrangement links TRBV11-2 to TRBJ2-2; no reliable D call. The length of the CDR3 is 14 residues. V was shortened by 1 base and J by 6 bases, with 9 bases between the two germline ends. Per the germline V gene, CDR1 is SGHAT and CDR2 is FQNNGV. The CDR3 loop reads CASSLGLMAGELFF. The CDR3 DNA follows: TGTGCCAGCAGCTTAGGACTTATGGCCGGGGAGCTGTTTTTT.